The sample holds a few counts of the clone carrying this T cell receptor beta chain. The antigen is undetermined. The record originates from a study of cytomegalovirus exposure and HLA in healthy donors. Study background: As an earlier analysis found, around 170 million T cells yielded about 100 million unique TCR beta sequences. Study-wide points: Analysis performed later showed TCR beta chains linked to HLA being more clonally expanded than equally common others.

The PCR contained 60 Vbeta and 13 Jbeta primers. Sequencing used immunoSEQ multiplex PCR; TCRdb keeps in-frame clones, though not all of them. The table has about 130,000 clones, about 9.1% seen once; the top ten hold more than 6.5%. The donors (healthy individuals) were bone marrow donors. Losses at the gene ends were 2 bases for V and 4 bases for J; bases not matched to a gene: 9. The CDR3 totals 16 residues. The germline V gene has CDR1 LNHNV and CDR2 YYDKDF (reference sequence). The sequence was collected from a woman in her forties in good health and CMV-seropositive. The specimen sequenced was PBMCs. The chain recombines TRBV15 with TRBJ2-3, with 7 bases that match TRBD1. CDR3 region: CATSRRDSLGADTQYF. The CDR3 DNA follows: TGTGCCACCAGCAGACGGGACAGCCTCGGGGCAGATACGCAGTATTTT. The full variable domain, completed using reference TRBV15 and TRBJ2-3, is DAMVIQNPRYQVTQFGKPVTLSCSQTLNHNVMYWYQQKSSQAPKLLFHYYDKDFNNEADTPDNFQSRRPNTSFCFLDIRSPGLGDTAMYLCATSRRDSLGADTQYFGPGTRLTVL.